This T cell receptor (beta chain) was documented in a study of beta chain features in type 1 diabetes. This clone was picked up a small number of times. Expressed TCRB transcripts were sequenced after all isolated RNA was converted to cDNA. Generated by immunoSEQ multiplex PCR, the TCRdb table keeps only in-frame clones and is missing some. The sample includes about 240,000 clones, around 26% of them seen just once. Germline V CDR1 and CDR2: KGHSH, LQKENI. Trimming shortened V by 3 bases and J by 6 bases, and 3 bases separated the two germline ends. The CDR3 runs to 11 residues. This chain uses TRBV18 with TRBJ2-1; D is uncertain. The receptor was derived from a man aged 30-40 years in good health. Material: central memory CD4+ T cells from blood. DNA of the CDR3: TGTGCCAGCTCACCGTCCAATGAGCAGTTCTTC. Its protein product is CASSPSNEQFF.